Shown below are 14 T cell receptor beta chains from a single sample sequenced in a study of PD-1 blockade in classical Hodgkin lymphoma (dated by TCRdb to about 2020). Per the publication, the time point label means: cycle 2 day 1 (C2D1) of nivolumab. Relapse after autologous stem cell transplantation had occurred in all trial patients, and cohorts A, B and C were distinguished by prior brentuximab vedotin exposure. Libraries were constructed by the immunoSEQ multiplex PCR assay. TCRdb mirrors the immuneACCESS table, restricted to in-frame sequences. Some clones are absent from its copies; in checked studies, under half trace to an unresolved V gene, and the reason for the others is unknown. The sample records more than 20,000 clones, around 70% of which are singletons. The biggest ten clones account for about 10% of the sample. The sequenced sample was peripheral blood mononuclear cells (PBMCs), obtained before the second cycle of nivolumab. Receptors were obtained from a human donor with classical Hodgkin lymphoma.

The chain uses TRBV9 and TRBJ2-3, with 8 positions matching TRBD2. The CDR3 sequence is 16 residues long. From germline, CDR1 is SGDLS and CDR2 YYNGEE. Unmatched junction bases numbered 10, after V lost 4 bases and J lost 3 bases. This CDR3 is CASSPDGAGATDTQYF. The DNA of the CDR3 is TGTGCCAGCAGCCCCGATGGAGCGGGGGCAACAGATACGCAGTATTTT.

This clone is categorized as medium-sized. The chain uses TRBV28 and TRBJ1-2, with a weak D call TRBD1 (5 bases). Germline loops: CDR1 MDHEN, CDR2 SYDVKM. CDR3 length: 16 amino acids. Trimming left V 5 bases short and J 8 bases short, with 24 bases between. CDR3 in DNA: TGTGCCAGCAGTGACTTAAGCTGGATCTCAGGGATCGGCTACACCTTC. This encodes CASSDLSWISGIGYTF.

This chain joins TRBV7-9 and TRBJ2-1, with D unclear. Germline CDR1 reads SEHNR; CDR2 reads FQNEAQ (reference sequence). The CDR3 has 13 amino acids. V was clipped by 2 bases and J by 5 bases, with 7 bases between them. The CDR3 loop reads CASSLPLDNEQFF. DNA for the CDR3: TGTGCCAGCAGCTTACCTTTGGACAATGAGCAGTTCTTC.

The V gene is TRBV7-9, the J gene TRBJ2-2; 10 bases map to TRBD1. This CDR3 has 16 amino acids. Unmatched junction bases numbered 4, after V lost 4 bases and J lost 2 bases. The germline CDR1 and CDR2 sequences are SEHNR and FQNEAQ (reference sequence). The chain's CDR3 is CASSSDRGLNTGELFF. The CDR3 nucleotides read TGTGCCAGCAGCTCTGACAGGGGGCTTAACACCGGGGAGCTGTTTTTT.

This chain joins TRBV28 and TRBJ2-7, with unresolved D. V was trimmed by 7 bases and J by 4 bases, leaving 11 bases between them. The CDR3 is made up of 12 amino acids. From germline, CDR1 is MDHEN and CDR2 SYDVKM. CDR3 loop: CASTPDHYEQYF. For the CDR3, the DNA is TGTGCCAGCACCCCCGACCATTACGAGCAGTACTTC.

In DNA, the CDR3 is TGTGCCAGTAGGGAGACGGGGGCTAACTATGGCTACACCTTC. Translation gives CASRETGANYGYTF. The chain links TRBV19 to TRBJ1-2; D possibly corresponds to TRBD1 (5 bases). CDR3 length: 14 amino acids. V lost 6 bases and J lost 0, with 11 bases in between. CDR1 and CDR2 (germline): LNHDA, SQIVND (reference sequence).

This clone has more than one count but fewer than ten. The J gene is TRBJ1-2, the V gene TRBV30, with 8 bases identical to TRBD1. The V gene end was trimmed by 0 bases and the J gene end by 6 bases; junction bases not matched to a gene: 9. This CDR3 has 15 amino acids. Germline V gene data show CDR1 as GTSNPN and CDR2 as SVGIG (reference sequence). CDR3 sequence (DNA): TGTGCCTGGAGTGTTACTTACAGGGGGTTGAATGGCTACACCTTC. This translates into CAWSVTYRGLNGYTF.

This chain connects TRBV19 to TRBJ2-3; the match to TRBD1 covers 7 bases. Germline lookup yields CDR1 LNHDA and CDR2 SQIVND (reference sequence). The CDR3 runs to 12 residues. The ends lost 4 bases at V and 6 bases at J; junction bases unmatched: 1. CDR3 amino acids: CASSTQGDTQYF. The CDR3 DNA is TGTGCCAGTAGTACACAGGGGGATACGCAGTATTTT.

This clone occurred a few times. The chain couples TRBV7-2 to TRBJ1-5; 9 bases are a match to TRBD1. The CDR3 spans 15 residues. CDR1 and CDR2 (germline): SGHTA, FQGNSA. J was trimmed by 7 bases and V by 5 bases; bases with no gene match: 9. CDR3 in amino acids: CASSRQGVNGQPQHF. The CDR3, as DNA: TGTGCCAGCAGCCGACAGGGGGTGAACGGACAGCCCCAGCATTTT.

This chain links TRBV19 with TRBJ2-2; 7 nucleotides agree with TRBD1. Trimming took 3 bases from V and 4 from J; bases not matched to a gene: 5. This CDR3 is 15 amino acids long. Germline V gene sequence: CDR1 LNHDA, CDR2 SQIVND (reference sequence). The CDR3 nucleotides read TGTGCCAGTAGTATTCGGCCAGGGGGCACCGGGGAGCTGTTTTTT. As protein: CASSIRPGGTGELFF.

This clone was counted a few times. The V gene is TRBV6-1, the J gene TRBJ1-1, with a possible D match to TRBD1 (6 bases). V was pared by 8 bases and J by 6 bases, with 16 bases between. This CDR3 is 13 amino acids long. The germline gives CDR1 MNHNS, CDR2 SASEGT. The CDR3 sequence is CASGGQRDPEAFF. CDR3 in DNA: TGTGCCAGCGGGGGGCAGCGAGATCCTGAAGCTTTCTTT.

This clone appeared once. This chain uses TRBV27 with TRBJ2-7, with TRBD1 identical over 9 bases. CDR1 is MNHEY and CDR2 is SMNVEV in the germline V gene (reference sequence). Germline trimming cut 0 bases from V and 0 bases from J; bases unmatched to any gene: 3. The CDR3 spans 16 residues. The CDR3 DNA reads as TGTGCCAGCAGTTTATCGGGGACAGGGAACTCCTACGAGCAGTACTTC. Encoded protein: CASSLSGTGNSYEQYF.

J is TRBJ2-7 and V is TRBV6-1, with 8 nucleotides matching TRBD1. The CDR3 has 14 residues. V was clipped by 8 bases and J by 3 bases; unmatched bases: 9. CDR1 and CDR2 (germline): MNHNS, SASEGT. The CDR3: CASDDRGFHYEQYF. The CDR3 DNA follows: TGTGCCAGCGATGACAGGGGTTTTCACTACGAGCAGTACTTC.

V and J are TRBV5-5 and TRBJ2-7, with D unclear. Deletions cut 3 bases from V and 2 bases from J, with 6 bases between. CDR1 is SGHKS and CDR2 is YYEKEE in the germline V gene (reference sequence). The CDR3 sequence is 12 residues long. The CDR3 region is CASSSGAYEQYF. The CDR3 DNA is TGTGCCAGCAGCTCCGGAGCCTACGAGCAGTACTTC.